The 16 T cell receptor beta chains below were found in one sample sequenced in a study of CD8 T cells in ankylosing spondylitis. Study-wide findings and caveats: Apparently characteristic of ankylosing spondylitis blood was a TCR beta motif (about eight highly homologous variants).

These TCRs are of unknown antigen specificity. TCRdb re-analysed the 5' RACE reads in MiXCR, keeping a single row per CDR3 protein. The sample lists fewer than 400,000 distinct CDR3 sequences; around 8% were seen once. Sequenced: blood, either unsorted or a sorted T cell fraction (not recorded which). All receptors derive from a male donor with ankylosing spondylitis.

This clonotype was counted only a few times. The V call is TRBV20-1, the J call TRBJ2-2; D might be TRBD1 (6 bases). Germline V gives CDR1 DFQATT, CDR2 SNEGSKA (reference sequence). The CDR3 is 14 amino acids. V was cut by 0 bases and J by 3 bases, with 8 bases left in between. As DNA, the CDR3 is TGCAGTGCTAGAGAGGGGGCGCACACCGGGGAGCTGTTTTTT. Translated: CSAREGAHTGELFF.

This chain joins TRBV20-1 and TRBJ1-4, with 7 nucleotides matching TRBD1. The CDR3 length is 17 residues. The ends lost 0 bases at V and 6 bases at J; junction bases unmatched: 13. The germline gives CDR1 DFQATT, CDR2 SNEGSKA (reference sequence). This CDR3 is CSAREFGLTGVDEKLFF. In nucleotides, the CDR3 is TGCAGTGCTAGAGAGTTTGGCCTAACAGGGGTGGATGAAAAACTGTTTTTT.

The chain combines TRBV7-3 with TRBJ2-1; 9 bases agree with TRBD2. CDR1 is SGHTA, CDR2 FQGTGA, per germline. The CDR3 loop spans 14 amino acids. J was trimmed by 8 bases and V by 3 bases; bases with no gene match: 5. CDR3 in amino acids: CASSFGLARDEQFF. The CDR3 nucleotides read TGTGCCAGCAGCTTCGGACTAGCGCGGGATGAGCAGTTCTTC.

This clonotype was detected a few times. V usage is TRBV27 and J usage is TRBJ2-7, with 7 bases lining up with TRBD1. CDR1 MNHEY and CDR2 SMNVEV come from the germline V gene (reference sequence). The CDR3 totals 16 residues. Trimming took 4 bases from V and 3 from J; bases not matched to a gene: 12. The CDR3: CASSSRPGQLYYEQYF. CDR3 in DNA: TGTGCCAGCAGTTCGCGACCGGGACAGCTATACTACGAGCAGTACTTC.

The chain carries TRBV4-1 and TRBJ2-3; the match to TRBD1 covers 7 bases. With 1 base clipped from V and 3 bases from J, the junction kept 10 bases outside the gene matches. This CDR3 comprises 17 residues. The germline gives CDR1 MGHRA, CDR2 YSYEKL. The CDR3 sequence is CASSQAPTGFLTDTQYF. The CDR3, as DNA: TGCGCCAGCAGCCAAGCCCCGACAGGGTTCTTAACAGATACGCAGTATTTT.

There are many counts of this clonotype. The chain uses TRBV12-3 or TRBV12-4 and TRBJ1-1; weak D call: TRBD1 (5 bases). Trimming pared 7 bases from V and 3 bases from J, leaving 9 bases between. The CDR3 consists of 12 residues. The CDR3 region is CASNQGYTEAFF. The CDR3 DNA reads TGTGCCAGCAACCAGGGTTACACTGAAGCTTTCTTT.

The genes are TRBV7-2 and TRBJ2-3, with unresolved D. V lost 6 bases and J 1 base, leaving 8 bases between the germline ends. The CDR3 consists of 13 residues. Germline V CDR1 and CDR2: SGHTA, FQGNSA. The CDR3 DNA reads as TGTGCCAGCAGAAACGCGGGCACAGATACGCAGTATTTT. It encodes CASRNAGTDTQYF.

This clonotype was seen many times. The chain combines TRBV6-1 with TRBJ2-7; 11 positions match TRBD2. Germline CDR1 MNHNS, CDR2 SASEGT. The V segment lost 5 bases and the J segment 3 bases; nucleotides outside the gene matches: 3. CDR3 length: 14 amino acids. The CDR3 loop is CASSLAGGNYEQYF. The CDR3 DNA is TGTGCCAGCAGTCTAGCGGGAGGTAACTACGAGCAGTACTTC.

The genes are TRBV20-1 and TRBJ2-7; D is perhaps TRBD2 (6 bases). With 3 bases removed from V and 7 bases from J, the gap between germline ends came to 22 bases. Germline values: CDR1 DFQATT, CDR2 SNEGSKA (reference sequence). This CDR3 contains 15 residues. Written as DNA, the CDR3 is TGCAGTGCTAGGGCCCGGGACTCCATCGGGTGGGAGCAGTACTTC. Amino acids: CSARARDSIGWEQYF.

This clonotype came up a few times. The rearrangement joins TRBV6-5 to TRBJ1-5; D uncertain. Looked up from germline, CDR1 is MNHEY and CDR2 is SVGAGI. The CDR3 is made up of 17 amino acids. The germline V and J ends were trimmed by 2 bases and 0 bases, with 14 bases remaining between them. Written as DNA, the CDR3 is TGTGCCAGCAGTTACGCGGGCCAAGCCGCTAGCAATCAGCCCCAGCATTTT. This sequence encodes CASSYAGQAASNQPQHF.

V is TRBV9 and J is TRBJ2-7, with 7 nucleotides matching TRBD2. The CDR3 has 17 amino acids. The germline V gene has CDR1 SGDLS and CDR2 YYNGEE. V lost 0 bases and J lost 1; bases outside the gene matches: 10. CDR3 in amino acids: CASSVGPTSDYSYEQYF. CDR3 nucleotides: TGTGCCAGCAGCGTAGGGCCTACTAGCGACTATTCCTACGAGCAGTACTTC.

This clonotype came up a few times. The J gene is TRBJ1-6, the V gene TRBV10-3, with 7 bases identical to TRBD1. There are 14 residues in the CDR3. Germline lookup yields CDR1 ENHRY and CDR2 SYGVKD. V dropped 6 bases and J dropped 8; count of bases not matched to a gene: 7. The CDR3 DNA is TGTGCCATCAGGCTAGAGGGGGCTTATTCACCCCTCCACTTT. The encoded protein is CAIRLEGAYSPLHF.

In its sample, this clonotype was seen many times. The chain combines TRBV5-1 with TRBJ2-7; D is unresolved. Looked up from germline, CDR1 is SGHRS and CDR2 is YFSETQ. With 5 bases removed from V and 4 bases from J, the gap between germline ends came to 25 bases. This CDR3 contains 17 residues. CDR3 coding DNA: TGCGCCAGCAGTCCCCGGTTCGGATCGTGGAAACCTTACGAGCAGTACTTC. Its protein product is CASSPRFGSWKPYEQYF.

The CDR3 here is CASSLEGLAENIQYF. CDR3 sequence (DNA): TGCGCCAGCAGCTTGGAAGGTCTAGCAGAAAACATTCAGTACTTC. V and J are TRBV5-1 and TRBJ2-4; the D gene is possibly TRBD2 (5 bases). Trimming stripped 0 bases from V and 5 bases from J, with 12 bases between. Germline lookup yields CDR1 SGHRS and CDR2 YFSETQ. The CDR3 loop spans 15 amino acids.

The chain links TRBV10-3 to TRBJ2-7; D perhaps matches TRBD2 (7 bases). CDR1 and CDR2 (germline): ENHRY, SYGVKD. Trimming pared 0 bases from V and 4 bases from J, leaving 13 bases between. The CDR3 contains 15 residues. CDR3 residues: CAISESQGRDYEQYF. CDR3 bases: TGTGCCATCAGTGAGTCGCAGGGGAGGGATTACGAGCAGTACTTC.

This clonotype has at least ten counts. V is TRBV29-1 and J is TRBJ2-2; no firm D call. Trimming cost V 7 bases and J 1 base, with 16 bases left between them. The CDR3 contains 15 residues. Germline V lookup: CDR1 SQVTM, CDR2 ANQGSEA. CDR3 region: CSAAPAPMNTGELFF. Written as DNA, the CDR3 is TGCAGCGCCGCCCCAGCCCCTATGAACACCGGGGAGCTGTTTTTT.